This T cell receptor (beta chain) originates from a study of monozygotic twins with inflammatory bowel disease. Regarding the study as a whole: No difference in repertoire similarity was seen between concordant and discordant twins, possibly because power was limited.

TCRdb re-called the 5' RACE reads and catalogs CDR3 proteins one per entry, DNA excluded. The sample's table shows about 110,000 distinct CDR3 sequences. Note on this clonotype: Its matching antigen is unknown.

Sequenced material: blood. The TCR was taken from a human donor with ulcerative colitis or Crohn's disease, or a healthy co-twin of an affected twin (not recorded which).

The CDR3 protein is CARQGRRTENTGELFF. This sequence joins TRBV7-9 and TRBJ2-2; TCRdb's D call of TRBD1 is untestable without DNA. The germline CDR1 and CDR2 sequences are SEHNR and FQNEAQ (reference sequence). CDR3 length: 16 residues.